Listed below are T cell receptor beta chains from one sample, sequenced in a study of blood T cells in healthy people across ages. TCRdb called the 5' RACE reads again in MiXCR, with one record for every CDR3 protein. In the table there are 1.5 million to 2 million distinct CDR3 sequences, 28% of which are singletons. Sequencing was performed on blood. These receptor sequences come from a woman between 25 and 40 years old in good health. Both conserved end residues are part of each CDR3. A D gene is named only where the DNA matches it firmly. Not all rows give a size; the values are once, few, many and, for expanded clones, a class.

length: 16
V: TRBV11-1
size: few
J: TRBJ2-3
D: -
DNA: TGTGCCAGCAGATTTCGGGGGCCCACTAGCACAGATACGCAGTATTTT
CDR3: CASRFRGPTSTDTQYF

length: 13
V: TRBV9
size: few
J: TRBJ2-3
D: TRBD2
DNA: TGTGCCAGCAGCCCCGGAGGACTAGTGGCGCAGTATTTT
CDR3: CASSPGGLVAQYF

length: 15
V: TRBV5-1
size: -
J: TRBJ2-1
D: TRBD2
DNA: TGCGCCAGCAGTTTTTCCGGGACTAGCGGGATTGAGCAGTTCTTC
CDR3: CASSFSGTSGIEQFF

length: 15
V: TRBV6-6
size: -
J: TRBJ2-1
D: TRBD1
DNA: TGTGCCAGCAGTTACGGGGGACAGGGCATCAGTGAGCAGTTCTTC
CDR3: CASSYGGQGISEQFF

length: 8
V: TRBV29-1
size: few
J: TRBJ1-4
D: -
DNA: TGCGCCACCGGGATTACCACCTTT
CDR3: CATGITTF

length: 13
V: TRBV7-2
size: many
J: TRBJ1-4
D: -
DNA: TGTGCCAGCAGCTTAGAGAGGGATGAAAAACTGTTTTTT
CDR3: CASSLERDEKLFF

length: 18
V: TRBV5-1
size: -
J: TRBJ2-6
D: -
DNA: TGCGCCAGCGCCCTTCGTGGAGGGGGGCCTACTGGGGCCAACGTCCTGACTTTC
CDR3: CASALRGGGPTGANVLTF

length: 18
V: TRBV20-1
size: few
J: TRBJ1-5
D: TRBD1
DNA: TGCAGTGCTAGAGGGGCCCCGGTTCGGGACAGGCGAAATCAGCCCCAGCATTTT
CDR3: CSARGAPVRDRRNQPQHF

length: 13
V: TRBV12-3/TRBV12-4
size: -
J: TRBJ2-5
D: -
DNA: TGTGCCAGCAGTTCGTACGACAGGATGGGCCAGTACTTC
CDR3: CASSSYDRMGQYF

length: 16
V: TRBV20-1
size: -
J: TRBJ2-5
D: TRBD1
DNA: TGCAGTGCTAGACCGCGACAGGGGCCGTACCAAGAGACCCAGTACTTC
CDR3: CSARPRQGPYQETQYF

length: 12
V: TRBV6-2/TRBV6-3
size: many
J: TRBJ2-7
D: -
DNA: TGTGCCAGCAGTTCCAGCGACCACGAGCAGTACTTC
CDR3: CASSSSDHEQYF

length: 19
V: TRBV7-3
size: few
J: TRBJ2-6
D: -
DNA: TGTGCCAGCAGCCCAAGGGACTTGATGGGTTTCTCTGGGGCCAACGTCCTGACTTTC
CDR3: CASSPRDLMGFSGANVLTF

length: 13
V: TRBV6-5
size: once
J: TRBJ1-2
D: -
DNA: TGTGCCAGCAGTTACTCCCCCCGGGACGGCTACACCTTC
CDR3: CASSYSPRDGYTF

length: 14
V: TRBV7-2
size: -
J: TRBJ1-2
D: -
DNA: TGTGCCAGCAGCTTAGTGATTCAAAGTCGGGGCTACACCTTC
CDR3: CASSLVIQSRGYTF

length: 16
V: TRBV12-3/TRBV12-4
size: few
J: TRBJ2-5
D: -
DNA: TGTGCCAGCAGTTTAAACGTCCCAGGAGCCGGGGAGACCCAGTACTTC
CDR3: CASSLNVPGAGETQYF